The clone carrying this TCR beta chain was observed many times. Subsets obtained from CD4+ cells comprised CD45RA+ naive and CD45RA-negative memory cells. The entry originates in a study of shared clonotypes between healthy human individuals. Germline CDR1 and CDR2: WSHSY and SAAADI. The V gene lost 9 bases and the J gene lost 3 bases, with 11 bases spanning the gap. CDR3 length equals 13 residues. Assay: immunoSEQ multiplex PCR; the TCRdb copy retains only in-frame clones and omits some. The repertoire has 330,000 or so clones, over 65% of them found once; the top ten carry around 10%. The chain uses TRBV10-2 and TRBJ2-2; D gene ambiguous. The sequenced material came from memory CD4+ T cells sorted from blood. Regarding subset: CD45RA-negative fraction. The sequence derives from a man aged 25 to 45 in good health. CDR3 loop: CASSRTYTGELFF. Written as DNA, the CDR3 is TGCGCCAGTTCTCGGACCTACACCGGGGAGCTGTTTTTT.